The sequence of this T cell receptor beta chain was determined in a study of shared clonotypes between healthy human individuals. Investigators spread the genomic DNA of each subset evenly over several immunoSEQ plates. Original processing methods: Sequence data from immunoSEQ were junction-only and lacked quality scores; consequently, filtering differed. Clones were read by immunoSEQ multiplex PCR, and TCRdb kept only the in-frame ones, dropping some. That table is the source of V, J and clone size, and D and trimming were worked out from the DNA. The data hold about 1,900,000 clones, with about 95% observed a single time. Naive CD8 cells were CD45RO-negative, positively selected for CCR7, excluding terminally differentiated effector memory CD45RA+ cells. A note on this clone: Other DNA sequences in the same sample also yield this CDR3.

Germline assignment: CDR1 SGHDT and CDR2 YYEEEE. This CDR3 spans 14 amino acids. Deletions cut 2 bases from V and 3 bases from J, with 12 bases between. The chain combines TRBV5-6 with TRBJ2-7; D is perhaps TRBD2 (6 bases). Sequences were obtained from naive CD8+ T cells sorted from blood. The TCR comes from a man between 18 and 35 years old in good health. The CDR3 sequence: CASSFGTGYYEQYF. CDR3 bases: TGTGCCAGCAGCTTCGGGACTGGGTACTACGAGCAGTACTTC.